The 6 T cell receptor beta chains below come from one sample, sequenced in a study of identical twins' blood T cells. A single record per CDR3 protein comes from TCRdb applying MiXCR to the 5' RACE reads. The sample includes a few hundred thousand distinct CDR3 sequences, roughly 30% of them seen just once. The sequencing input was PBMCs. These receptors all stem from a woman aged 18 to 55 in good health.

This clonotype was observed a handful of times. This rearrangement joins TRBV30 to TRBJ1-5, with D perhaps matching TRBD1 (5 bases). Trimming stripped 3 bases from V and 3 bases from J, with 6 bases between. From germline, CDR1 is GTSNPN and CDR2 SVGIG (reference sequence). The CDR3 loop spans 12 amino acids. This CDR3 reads CAWSRVNQPQHF. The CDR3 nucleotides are TGTGCCTGGAGCAGGGTCAATCAGCCCCAGCATTTT. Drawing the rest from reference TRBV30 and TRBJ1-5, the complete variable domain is SQTIHQWPATLVQPVGSPLSLECTVEGTSNPNLYWYRQAAGRGLQLLFYSVGIGQISSEVPQNLSASRPQDRQFILSSKKLLLSDSGFYLCAWSRVNQPQHFGDGTRLSIL.

CDR3 region: CASSPTSGTYYNEQFF. Here the CDR3 DNA reads TGCGCCAGCAGCCCCACCAGCGGGACTTATTACAATGAGCAGTTCTTC. The chain joins TRBV5-1 to TRBJ2-1; 7 bases align to TRBD2. Trimming took 4 bases from V and 4 from J; bases not matched to a gene: 11. CDR3 length equals 16 residues. In germline, CDR1 is SGHRS, CDR2 YFSETQ.

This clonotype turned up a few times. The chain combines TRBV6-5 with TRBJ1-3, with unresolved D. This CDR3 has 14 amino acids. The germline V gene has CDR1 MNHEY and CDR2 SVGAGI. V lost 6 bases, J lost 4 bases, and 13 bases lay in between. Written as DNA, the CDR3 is TGTGCCAGCAGCACCCTTGCGAACGGAAACACCATATATTTT. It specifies CASSTLANGNTIYF.

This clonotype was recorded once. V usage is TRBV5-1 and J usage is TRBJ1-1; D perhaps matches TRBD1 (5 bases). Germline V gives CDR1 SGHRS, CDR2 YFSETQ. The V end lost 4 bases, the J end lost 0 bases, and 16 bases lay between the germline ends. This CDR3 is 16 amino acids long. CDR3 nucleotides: TGCGCCAGCAGCCCCAGGGATCCGTATCTGAACACTGAAGCTTTCTTT. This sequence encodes CASSPRDPYLNTEAFF.

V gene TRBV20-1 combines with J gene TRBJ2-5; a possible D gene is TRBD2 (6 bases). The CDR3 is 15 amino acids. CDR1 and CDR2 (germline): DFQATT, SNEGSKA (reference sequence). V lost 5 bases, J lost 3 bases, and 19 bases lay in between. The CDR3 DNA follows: TGCAGTGCTCTTAAATGGGGACTCTCAAAAGAGACCCAGTACTTC. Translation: CSALKWGLSKETQYF.

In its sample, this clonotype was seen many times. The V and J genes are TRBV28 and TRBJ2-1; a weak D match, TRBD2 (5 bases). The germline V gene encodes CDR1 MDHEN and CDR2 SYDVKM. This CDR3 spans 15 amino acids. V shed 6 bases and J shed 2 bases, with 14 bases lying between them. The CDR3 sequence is CASSNGVATYNEQFF. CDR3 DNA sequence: TGTGCCAGCAGCAATGGAGTAGCGACCTACAATGAGCAGTTCTTC.